The sequence of this TCR beta chain was determined in a study of OX40 agonist ivuxolimab in advanced cancers. The wider study: A diagnosis of hepatocellular carcinoma, melanoma, renal cell or head and neck cancer was present in dose-escalation patients. Partial responses were achieved by three patients, of whom one had hepatocellular carcinoma and two had cutaneous melanoma. Study results and caveats: Clonal expansion was seen in CD4+ and CD8+ blood T cells by week 6 at 0.1 to 3.0 mg/kg.

Data came from immunoSEQ multiplex PCR; TCRdb stores just in-frame clones and leaves some out. Here the sample spans nearly 60,000 clones, roughly 88% being singletons. CDR1 and CDR2 from the germline V gene are LNHDA and SQIVND (reference sequence). The CDR3 length is 15 residues. Trimming pared 1 base from V and 4 bases from J, leaving 13 bases between. This clone has more than one count but fewer than ten. Its antigen is undetermined. The material was CD4+ or CD8+ T cells sorted from blood, obtained in a trial of the OX40 agonist ivuxolimab. This sequence originates from an adult with an advanced solid tumor such as melanoma, head and neck, liver or kidney cancer. The rearrangement links TRBV19 to TRBJ1-1; no firm D call. This chain's CDR3 is CASSIARSGGTEAFF. CDR3 DNA sequence: TGTGCCAGTAGTATAGCCCGGTCGGGTGGCACTGAAGCTTTCTTT.